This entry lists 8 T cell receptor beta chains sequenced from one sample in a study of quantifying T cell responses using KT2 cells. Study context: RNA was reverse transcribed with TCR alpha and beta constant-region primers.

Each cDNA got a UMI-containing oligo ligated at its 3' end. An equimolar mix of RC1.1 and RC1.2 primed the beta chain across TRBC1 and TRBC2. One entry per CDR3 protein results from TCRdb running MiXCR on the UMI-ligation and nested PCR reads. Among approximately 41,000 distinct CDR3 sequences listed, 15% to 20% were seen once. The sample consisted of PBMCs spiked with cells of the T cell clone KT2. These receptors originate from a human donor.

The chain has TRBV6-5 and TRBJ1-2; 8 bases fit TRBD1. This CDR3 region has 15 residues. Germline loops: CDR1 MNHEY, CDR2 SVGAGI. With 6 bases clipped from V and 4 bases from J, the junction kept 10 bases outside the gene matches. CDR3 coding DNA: TGTGCCAGCAGCCTCCTTACAGGGGGGGGCTATGGCTACACCTTC. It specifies CASSLLTGGGYGYTF.

This chain's CDR3 is CASSEGRGMNTEAFF. The CDR3 coding sequence is TGCGCCAGCAGTGAAGGGAGGGGGATGAACACTGAAGCTTTCTTT. The chain employs TRBV10-2 and TRBJ1-1, with D possibly being TRBD1 (6 bases). The CDR3 totals 15 residues. Deletions cut 3 bases from V and 0 bases from J, with 11 bases between. The germline V gene encodes CDR1 WSHSY and CDR2 SAAADI.

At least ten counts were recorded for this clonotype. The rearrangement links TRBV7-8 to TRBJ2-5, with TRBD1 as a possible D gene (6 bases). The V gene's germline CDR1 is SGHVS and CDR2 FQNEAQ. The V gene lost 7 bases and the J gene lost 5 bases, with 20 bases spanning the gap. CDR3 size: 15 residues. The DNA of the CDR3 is TGTGCCAGCACCGTGAGCAGGGGATTGTCTGAGACCCAGTACTTC. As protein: CASTVSRGLSETQYF.

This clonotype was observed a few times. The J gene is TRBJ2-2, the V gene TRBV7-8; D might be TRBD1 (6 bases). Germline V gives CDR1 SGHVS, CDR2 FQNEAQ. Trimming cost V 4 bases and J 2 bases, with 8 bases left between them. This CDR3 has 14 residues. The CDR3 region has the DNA TGTGCCAGCAGCTCGGGACACAACACCGGGGAGCTGTTTTTT. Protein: CASSSGHNTGELFF.

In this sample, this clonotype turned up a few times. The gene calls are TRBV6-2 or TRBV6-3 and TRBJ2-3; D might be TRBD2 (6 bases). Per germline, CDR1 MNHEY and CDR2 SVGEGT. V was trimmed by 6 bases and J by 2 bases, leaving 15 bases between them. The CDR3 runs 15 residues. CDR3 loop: CASRRDSRFTDTQYF. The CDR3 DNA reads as TGTGCCAGCAGGAGGGACTCCCGTTTCACAGATACGCAGTATTTT.

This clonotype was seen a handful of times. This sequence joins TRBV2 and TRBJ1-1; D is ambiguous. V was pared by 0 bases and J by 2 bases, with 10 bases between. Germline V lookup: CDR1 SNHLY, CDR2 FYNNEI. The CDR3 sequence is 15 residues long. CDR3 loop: CASSEALGSNTEAFF. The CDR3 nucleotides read TGTGCCAGCAGTGAAGCGCTAGGCAGCAACACTGAAGCTTTCTTT.

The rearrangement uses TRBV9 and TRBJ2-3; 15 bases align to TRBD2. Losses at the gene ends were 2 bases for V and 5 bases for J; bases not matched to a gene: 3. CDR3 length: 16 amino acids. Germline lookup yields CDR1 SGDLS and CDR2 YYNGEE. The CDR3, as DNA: TGTGCCAGCAGCGTGTCGGGACTAGCGGGAGGAGATACGCAGTATTTT. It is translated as CASSVSGLAGGDTQYF.

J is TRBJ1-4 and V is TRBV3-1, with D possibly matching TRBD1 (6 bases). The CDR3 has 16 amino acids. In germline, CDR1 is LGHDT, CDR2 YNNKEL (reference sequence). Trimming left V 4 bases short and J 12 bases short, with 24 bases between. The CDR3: CASSRPAGAGLLELFF. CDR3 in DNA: TGTGCCAGCAGCCGACCGGCGGGGGCAGGCCTACTGGAACTGTTTTTT.